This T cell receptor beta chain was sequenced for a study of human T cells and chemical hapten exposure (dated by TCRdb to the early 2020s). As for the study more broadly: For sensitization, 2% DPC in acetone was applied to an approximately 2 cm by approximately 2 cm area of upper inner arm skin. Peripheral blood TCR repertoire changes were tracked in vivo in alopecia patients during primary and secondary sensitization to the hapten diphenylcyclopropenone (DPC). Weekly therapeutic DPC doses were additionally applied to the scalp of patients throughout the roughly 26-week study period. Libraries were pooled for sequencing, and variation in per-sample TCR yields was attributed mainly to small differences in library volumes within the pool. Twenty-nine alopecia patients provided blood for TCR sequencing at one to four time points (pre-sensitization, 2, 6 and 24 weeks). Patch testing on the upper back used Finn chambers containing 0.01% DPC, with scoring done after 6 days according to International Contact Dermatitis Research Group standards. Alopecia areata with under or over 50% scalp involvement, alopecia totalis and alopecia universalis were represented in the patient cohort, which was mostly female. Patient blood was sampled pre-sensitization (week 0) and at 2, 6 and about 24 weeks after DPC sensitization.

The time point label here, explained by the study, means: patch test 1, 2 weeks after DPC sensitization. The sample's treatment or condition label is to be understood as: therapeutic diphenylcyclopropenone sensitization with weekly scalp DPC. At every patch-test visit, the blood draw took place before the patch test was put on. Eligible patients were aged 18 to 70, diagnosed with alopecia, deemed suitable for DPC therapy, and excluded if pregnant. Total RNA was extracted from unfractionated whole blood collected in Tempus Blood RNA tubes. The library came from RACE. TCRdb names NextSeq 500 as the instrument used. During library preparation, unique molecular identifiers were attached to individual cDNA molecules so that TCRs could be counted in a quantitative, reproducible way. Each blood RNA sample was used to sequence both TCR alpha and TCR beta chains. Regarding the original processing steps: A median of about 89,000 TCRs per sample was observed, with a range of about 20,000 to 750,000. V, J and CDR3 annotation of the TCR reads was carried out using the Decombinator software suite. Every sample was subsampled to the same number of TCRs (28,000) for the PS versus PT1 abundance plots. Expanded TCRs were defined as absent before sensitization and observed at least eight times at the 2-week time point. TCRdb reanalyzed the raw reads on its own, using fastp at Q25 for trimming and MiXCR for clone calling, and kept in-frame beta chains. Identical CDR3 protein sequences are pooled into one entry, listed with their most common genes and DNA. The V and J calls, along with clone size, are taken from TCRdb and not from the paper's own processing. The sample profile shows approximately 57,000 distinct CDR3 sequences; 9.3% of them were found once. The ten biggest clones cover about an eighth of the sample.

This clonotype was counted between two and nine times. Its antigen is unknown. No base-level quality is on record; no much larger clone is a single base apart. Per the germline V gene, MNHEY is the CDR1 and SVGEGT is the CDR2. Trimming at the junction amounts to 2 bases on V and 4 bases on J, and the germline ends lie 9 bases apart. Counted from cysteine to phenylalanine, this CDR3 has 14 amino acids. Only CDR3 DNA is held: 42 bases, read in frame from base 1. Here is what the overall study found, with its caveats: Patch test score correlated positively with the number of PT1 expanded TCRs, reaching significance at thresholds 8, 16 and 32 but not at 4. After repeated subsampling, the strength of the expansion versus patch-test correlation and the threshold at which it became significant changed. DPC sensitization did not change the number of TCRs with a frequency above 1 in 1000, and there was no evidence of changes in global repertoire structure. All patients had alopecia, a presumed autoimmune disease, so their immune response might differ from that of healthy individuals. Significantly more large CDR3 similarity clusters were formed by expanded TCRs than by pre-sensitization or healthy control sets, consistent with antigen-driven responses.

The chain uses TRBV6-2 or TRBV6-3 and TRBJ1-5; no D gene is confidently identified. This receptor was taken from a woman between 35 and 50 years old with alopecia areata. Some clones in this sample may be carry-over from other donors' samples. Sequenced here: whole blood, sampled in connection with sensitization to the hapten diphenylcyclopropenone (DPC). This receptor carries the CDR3 CASSYGSENQPQHF. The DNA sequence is TGTGCCAGCAGTTACGGTTCAGAAAATCAGCCCCAGCATTTT.